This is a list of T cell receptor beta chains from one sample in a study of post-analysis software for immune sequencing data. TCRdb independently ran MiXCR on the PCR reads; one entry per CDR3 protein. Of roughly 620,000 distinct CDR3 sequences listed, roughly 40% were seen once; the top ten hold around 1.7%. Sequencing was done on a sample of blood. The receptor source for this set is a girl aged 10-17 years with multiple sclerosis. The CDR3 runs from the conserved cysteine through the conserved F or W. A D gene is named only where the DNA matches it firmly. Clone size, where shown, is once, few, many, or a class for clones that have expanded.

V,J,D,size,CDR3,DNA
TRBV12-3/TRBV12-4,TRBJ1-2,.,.,CASSFSSRHYGYTF,TGTGCCAGCAGTTTTAGTTCCAGGCACTATGGCTACACCTTC
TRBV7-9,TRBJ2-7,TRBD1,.,CASSHGQGVSEQYF,TGTGCCAGCAGCCACGGACAGGGAGTCTCCGAGCAGTACTTC
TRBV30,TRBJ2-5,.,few,CAWSGTRKTETQYF,TGTGCCTGGAGTGGGACGAGAAAAACGGAGACCCAGTACTTC
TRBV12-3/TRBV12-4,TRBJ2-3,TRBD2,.,CASRVSGGPTDTQYF,TGTGCCAGCAGGGTGAGCGGGGGGCCCACAGATACGCAGTATTTT
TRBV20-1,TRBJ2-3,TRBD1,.,CSADGTGGTDTQYF,TGCAGTGCCGACGGGACAGGGGGCACAGATACGCAGTATTTT
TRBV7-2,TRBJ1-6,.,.,CASRSGGSPLHF,TGTGCCAGCCGCTCTGGCGGATCACCCCTCCACTTT
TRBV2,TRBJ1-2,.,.,CASSETAALTF,TGTGCCAGCAGTGAAACAGCCGCGCTCACCTTC
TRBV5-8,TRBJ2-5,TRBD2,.,CASSLVRDYRRQETQYF,TGTGCCAGCAGCTTGGTAAGGGACTACCGCCGCCAAGAGACCCAGTACTTC
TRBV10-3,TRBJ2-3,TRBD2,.,CAISEPRTSPDTQYF,TGTGCCATCAGTGAGCCCCGGACTAGCCCAGATACGCAGTATTTT
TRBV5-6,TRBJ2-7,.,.,CASSLGFRGSLYEQYF,TGTGCCAGCAGCTTGGGTTTCCGGGGGAGTCTCTACGAGCAGTACTTC
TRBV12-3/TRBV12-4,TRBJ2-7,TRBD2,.,CASSWGIGAGGPSYEQYF,TGTGCCAGCAGTTGGGGGATCGGAGCGGGAGGGCCGTCCTACGAGCAGTACTTC
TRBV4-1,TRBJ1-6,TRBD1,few,CASSQPRQGRNSPLHF,TGCGCCAGCAGCCAACCAAGACAGGGAAGGAATTCACCCCTCCACTTT
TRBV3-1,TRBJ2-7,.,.,CASSQDPQAPYEQYF,TGTGCCAGCAGCCAAGATCCCCAGGCCCCCTACGAGCAGTACTTC
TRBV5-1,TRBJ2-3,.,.,CASSLAADEQYF,TGCGCCAGCAGCTTGGCTGCGGATGAGCAGTATTTT
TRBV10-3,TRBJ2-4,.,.,CAIGQGEAAKNIQYF,TGTGCCATAGGGCAGGGAGAGGCGGCCAAAAACATTCAGTACTTC
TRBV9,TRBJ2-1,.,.,CASSSLREQFF,TGTGCCAGCAGCTCTTTACGTGAGCAGTTCTTC
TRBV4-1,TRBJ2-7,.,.,CASSQDTGWGAYEQYF,TGCGCCAGCAGCCAAGATACCGGCTGGGGAGCCTACGAGCAGTACTTC
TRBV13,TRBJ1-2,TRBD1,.,CASSPGQAPNYGYTF,TGTGCCAGCAGCCCAGGACAGGCACCCAACTATGGCTACACCTTC
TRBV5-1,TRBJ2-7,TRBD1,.,CASSLNRGRSYEQYF,TGCGCCAGCAGCTTGAACAGGGGGCGCTCCTACGAGCAGTACTTC